Shown below are 30 T cell receptor beta chains from a single sample sequenced in a study of Graves' ophthalmopathy and Graves' hyperthyroidism. RNA transcripts were the source from which TCR beta CDR3 regions were amplified. An initial RT-PCR round employing HTBI primers preceded a second-round multiplex PCR. MiXCR, applied by TCRdb to the multiplex PCR reads, yields one record per CDR3 protein. The repertoire holds about 16,000 distinct CDR3 sequences, roughly 50% seen once, with about 25% in the top ten. The sample consisted of peripheral blood. The source is a woman aged 35 to 49 with stable Graves' hyperthyroidism.

The rearrangement links TRBV29-1 to TRBJ2-7; 8 nucleotides match TRBD1. The CDR3 sequence is 12 residues long. V trimming: 4 bases; J trimming: 5 bases; junction bases outside the gene matches: 4. Germline V CDR1 and CDR2: SQVTM, ANQGSEA. The CDR3 region is CSVGEDRDEQYF. The CDR3 nucleotides read TGCAGCGTTGGGGAGGACAGGGACGAGCAGTACTTC.

This clonotype was seen at least ten times. This chain joins TRBV5-1 and TRBJ2-7; D uncertain. The CDR3 has 13 residues. V lost 0 bases and J 7 bases, leaving 11 bases between the germline ends. Per germline, CDR1 SGHRS and CDR2 YFSETQ. The CDR3 bases are TGCGCCAGCAGCTTGGTCCTATCCGGGGAGCAGTACTTC. This sequence encodes CASSLVLSGEQYF. Variable domain in full (rest from reference TRBV5-1 and TRBJ2-7): KAGVTQTPRYLIKTRGQQVTLSCSPISGHRSVSWYQQTPGQGLQFLFEYFSETQRNKGNFPGRFSGRQFSNSRSEMNVSTLELGDSALYLCASSLVLSGEQYFGPGTRLTVT.

This clonotype was seen only a few times. The chain carries TRBV6-2 or TRBV6-3 and TRBJ2-7; 13 bases fit TRBD2. This CDR3 has 17 amino acids. V gave up 3 bases and J gave up 0 bases; unmatched junction bases: 5. Looked up from germline, CDR1 is MNHEY and CDR2 is SVGEGT. This CDR3 is CASSYLGLAGSSYEQYF. The CDR3 bases are TGTGCCAGCAGTTATCTGGGACTAGCGGGAAGCTCCTACGAGCAGTACTTC.

The chain joins TRBV10-3 to TRBJ1-3, with 10 bases identical to TRBD1. The CDR3 runs to 16 residues. V trimming: 6 bases; J trimming: 4 bases; junction bases outside the gene matches: 9. The germline CDR1 and CDR2 sequences are ENHRY and SYGVKD. CDR3 DNA: TGTGCCATCAGGAATAGAGGGACAGGGGCCGGAAACACCATATATTTT. It is translated as CAIRNRGTGAGNTIYF.

The chain joins TRBV7-3 to TRBJ2-1, with TRBD1 identical over 7 bases. Germline CDR1 SGHTA, CDR2 FQGTGA. V gave up 0 bases and J gave up 3 bases; unmatched junction bases: 2. The length of the CDR3 is 15 residues. The CDR3 protein is CASSLTGGFYNEQFF. The DNA of the CDR3 is TGTGCCAGCAGCTTAACAGGGGGCTTCTACAATGAGCAGTTCTTC.

The sample holds many counts of this clonotype. The V call is TRBV5-8, the J call TRBJ1-5, with unresolved D. The CDR3 has 15 amino acids. V gave up 4 bases and J gave up 0 bases, with 11 bases separating them. The germline gives CDR1 SGHTS, CDR2 YDEGEE. DNA of the CDR3: TGTGCCAGCAGCCCATGGGCTATTAGCAATCAGCCCCAGCATTTT. Amino acid sequence: CASSPWAISNQPQHF.

This clonotype came up many times. The gene calls are TRBV5-1 and TRBJ2-5, with TRBD1 matching over 8 bases. Trimming at V came to 4 bases and at J to 5 bases, leaving 4 bases not matched to a gene. This CDR3 has 13 amino acids. The germline CDR1 and CDR2 sequences are SGHRS and YFSETQ. The CDR3 spells CASSGQGDETQYF. CDR3 sequence (DNA): TGCGCCAGCAGCGGACAGGGAGACGAGACCCAGTACTTC.

The rearrangement uses TRBV29-1 and TRBJ2-7; 8 positions agree with TRBD1. The CDR3 runs 13 residues. From germline, CDR1 is SQVTM and CDR2 ANQGSEA. J gave up 4 bases and V 6 bases, and 8 bases lay outside the gene matches. This CDR3 reads CSVFAQGAYEQYF. CDR3 nucleotide sequence: TGCAGCGTATTCGCCCAGGGGGCATACGAGCAGTACTTC.

This clonotype was picked up one time. J is TRBJ1-5 and V is TRBV10-3; no reliable D call. The CDR3 covers 15 residues. Germline V CDR1 and CDR2: ENHRY, SYGVKD. V lost 0 bases and J lost 3, with 9 bases in between. The CDR3 here is CAISESKTVNQPQHF. For the CDR3, the DNA is TGTGCCATCAGTGAGTCGAAGACGGTCAATCAGCCCCAGCATTTT.

The rearrangement uses TRBV20-1 and TRBJ2-1; D might be TRBD2 (6 bases). V was trimmed by 1 base and J by 6 bases, leaving 13 bases between them. This CDR3 contains 14 residues. CDR1 and CDR2 (germline): DFQATT, SNEGSKA (reference sequence). CDR3 sequence reads: CSARGWRDLNEQFF. As DNA, the CDR3 is TGCAGTGCTAGAGGTTGGCGGGACCTCAATGAGCAGTTCTTC.

Concerning this clonotype: A much larger clone is a single base away; this may be a read error. This sequence joins TRBV11-1 and TRBJ1-2, with 8 positions matching TRBD1. The CDR3 covers 13 residues. V gave up 5 bases and J gave up 5 bases; unmatched junction bases: 4. Looked up from germline, CDR1 is SGHAT and CDR2 is FQDESV (reference sequence). CDR3 protein: CASSPNRGYGYTF. The CDR3 DNA reads as TGTGCCAGCAGCCCGAACAGGGGGTATGGCTACACCTTC.

The chain employs TRBV7-9 and TRBJ2-1; D is undetermined. CDR1 is SEHNR, CDR2 FQNEAQ, per germline (reference sequence). The CDR3 contains 16 residues. The V end was cut by 7 bases, the J end by 0 bases, with 16 bases between. As DNA, the CDR3 is TGTGCCAGCATCCCGCTGATGACCCTCTCCTACAATGAGCAGTTCTTC. This sequence encodes CASIPLMTLSYNEQFF.

The chain joins TRBV5-1 to TRBJ1-5; D may be TRBD1 (5 bases). From germline, CDR1 is SGHRS and CDR2 YFSETQ. Trimming removed 4 bases at V and 6 bases at J, with 17 bases between. This CDR3 contains 15 residues. DNA for the CDR3: TGCGCCAGCAGCCCTACAGGTCAGGGTGGTCAGCCCCAGCATTTT. Amino acids: CASSPTGQGGQPQHF.

In regard to this clonotype: This clone may be a read error of a much larger clone one base away. This sequence joins TRBV12-3 or TRBV12-4 and TRBJ1-1; no reliable D call. This CDR3 has 11 amino acids. CDR3: CVSRLMTEAFF. CDR3 coding DNA: TGTGTCAGCAGACTTATGACTGAAGCTTTCTTT.

In its sample, this clonotype was seen many times. The chain uses TRBV5-1 and TRBJ2-3; D gene uncertain. The V end lost 3 bases, the J end lost 3 bases, and 11 bases lay between the germline ends. CDR1 SGHRS and CDR2 YFSETQ come from the germline V gene. The CDR3 runs to 14 residues. CDR3 protein: CASSYSDGTDTQYF. DNA of the CDR3: TGCGCCAGCAGCTATTCAGACGGGACAGATACGCAGTATTTT. Complete variable domain (other parts from reference TRBV5-1 and TRBJ2-3): KAGVTQTPRYLIKTRGQQVTLSCSPISGHRSVSWYQQTPGQGLQFLFEYFSETQRNKGNFPGRFSGRQFSNSRSEMNVSTLELGDSALYLCASSYSDGTDTQYFGPGTRLTVL.

Details on this clonotype: This likely comes from a read error, as the CDR3 has no conserved phenylalanine or tryptophan at its end. This chain links TRBV20-1 with TRBJ2-1; TRBD2 aligns across 11 bases. Trimming cost V 4 bases and J 2 bases; bases outside gene matches: 4. The germline V gene encodes CDR1 DFQATT and CDR2 SNEGSKA (reference sequence). This CDR3 comprises 15 residues. CDR3: CSAIPSGRPYNEQFL. The CDR3 nucleotides read TGCAGTGCTATACCTAGCGGGAGGCCCTACAATGAGCAGTTCCTC.

A few counts support this clonotype. V gene TRBV24-1 combines with J gene TRBJ2-1, with TRBD1 matching 8 bases. Trimming removed 3 bases from V and 6 bases from J; junction bases left unmatched: 9. CDR1 is KGHDR, CDR2 SFDVKD, per germline. The CDR3 contains 16 residues. The CDR3 region is CATSDPRTGMRNEQFF. The CDR3, as DNA: TGTGCCACCAGTGATCCGCGGACAGGGATGCGCAATGAGCAGTTCTTC.

In its sample, this clonotype is medium-sized. The rearrangement links TRBV10-3 to TRBJ1-2; 7 bases are a match to TRBD1. Germline CDR1 reads ENHRY; CDR2 reads SYGVKD. This CDR3 spans 16 amino acids. With 0 bases clipped from V and 1 base from J, the junction kept 5 bases outside the gene matches. This chain's CDR3 is CAISESWDRGNYGYTF. The CDR3 nucleotides read TGTGCCATCAGTGAGTCTTGGGACAGAGGTAACTATGGCTACACCTTC.

This clonotype was seen a few times. The chain has TRBV4-1 and TRBJ2-7; the D gene is possibly TRBD1 (5 bases). The ends were cut back, 0 bases at V and 2 bases at J, with 17 bases in the middle. CDR1 and CDR2 from the germline V gene are MGHRA and YSYEKL. This CDR3 comprises 17 residues. The CDR3 protein is CASSQDRAPRETYEQYF. CDR3 bases: TGCGCCAGCAGCCAAGACAGGGCCCCGCGCGAAACCTACGAGCAGTACTTC.

V and J are TRBV7-3 and TRBJ2-7, with TRBD1 matching over 10 bases. Trimming removed 1 base from V and 1 base from J; junction bases left unmatched: 4. The CDR3 length is 16 residues. In germline, CDR1 is SGHTA, CDR2 FQGTGA. In nucleotides, the CDR3 is TGTGCCAGCAGCTTAAGGACAGGGGGACAGTCCTACGAGCAGTACTTC. This sequence encodes CASSLRTGGQSYEQYF.

Details on this clonotype: The junction shows a germline mismatch at one end, possibly a read error. This rearrangement joins TRBV29-1 to TRBJ1-4; D is uncertain. Germline V lookup: CDR1 SQVTM, CDR2 ANQGSEA. CDR3 length: 13 residues. CDR3 loop: CSVGVRANEELSF. In DNA form, the CDR3 reads TGCAGCGTTGGGGTGAGAGCTAATGAAGAACTGTCTTTT.

Relative to its sample, this clonotype is medium-sized (0.01 to 0.1%). The chain employs TRBV7-3 and TRBJ2-5, with 7 bases that match TRBD2. This CDR3 is built from 13 residues. V was clipped by 3 bases and J by 5 bases; unmatched bases: 3. Per the germline V gene, CDR1 is SGHTA and CDR2 is FQGTGA. CDR3 protein: CASSLSAGETQYF. CDR3 in DNA: TGTGCCAGCAGCTTGTCAGCGGGGGAGACCCAGTACTTC.

This clonotype is termed medium-sized. The chain employs TRBV29-1 and TRBJ1-2; the D is unclear. V gave up 0 bases and J gave up 7 bases, with 15 bases separating them. This CDR3 is built from 14 residues. Germline CDR1 is SQVTM and CDR2 is ANQGSEA. The CDR3 protein is CSVEEGLTLAGYTF. In DNA, the CDR3 is TGCAGCGTTGAAGAAGGGTTGACCCTCGCTGGCTACACCTTC.

The chain's CDR3 is CAISDDRNTEAFF. In DNA form, the CDR3 reads TGTGCCATCAGTGATGACAGGAACACTGAAGCTTTCTTT. J is TRBJ1-1 and V is TRBV10-3, with a possible D match to TRBD1 (5 bases). The germline V gene has CDR1 ENHRY and CDR2 SYGVKD. The CDR3 is made up of 13 amino acids. V lost 3 bases to trimming and J lost 1 base, with 6 bases between them.

The chain has TRBV15 and TRBJ1-4; D perhaps matches TRBD1 (6 bases). The CDR3 has 14 residues. V gave up 1 base and J gave up 8 bases, with 11 bases separating them. The germline V gene encodes CDR1 LNHNV and CDR2 YYDKDF (reference sequence). CDR3 sequence: CATSRGGGREKLFF. DNA for the CDR3: TGTGCCACCAGCAGAGGAGGGGGAAGGGAAAAACTGTTTTTT.

Relative to its sample, this clonotype is medium-sized (0.01 to 0.1%). The genes are TRBV29-1 and TRBJ1-2, with 10 nucleotides matching TRBD1. The CDR3 is 13 residues long. Trimming removed 5 bases from V and 7 bases from J; junction bases left unmatched: 7. Germline V lookup: CDR1 SQVTM, CDR2 ANQGSEA. CDR3 in amino acids: CSVRRDRGGGYTF. The DNA for the CDR3 is TGCAGCGTTCGCCGGGACAGGGGAGGTGGCTACACCTTC.

The chain recombines TRBV7-9 with TRBJ1-5; TRBD1 is a possible D gene (5 bases). Germline values: CDR1 SEHNR, CDR2 FQNEAQ (reference sequence). The germline V and J ends were trimmed by 6 bases and 3 bases, with 9 bases remaining between them. The CDR3 is made up of 13 amino acids. DNA of the CDR3: TGTGCCAGCAGTAACGGGGCCAATCAGCCCCAGCATTTT. As protein: CASSNGANQPQHF.

In this sample, this clonotype turned up a few times. The chain couples TRBV20-1 to TRBJ1-3; D is unclear. The CDR3 spans 14 residues. V lost 3 bases and J 0 bases, leaving 9 bases between the germline ends. From germline, CDR1 is DFQATT and CDR2 SNEGSKA (reference sequence). The CDR3 loop reads CSARRPSSGNTIYF. The CDR3 DNA is TGCAGTGCTAGGCGGCCGAGCTCTGGAAACACCATATATTTT.

This clonotype has more than one count but fewer than ten. V and J are TRBV9 and TRBJ2-1, with TRBD1 as a possible D gene (5 bases). The CDR3 sequence is 17 residues long. Germline assignment: CDR1 SGDLS and CDR2 YYNGEE. V was shortened by 4 bases and J by 0 bases, with 17 bases between the two germline ends. The CDR3 nucleotides are TGTGCCAGCAGCCCCCACCAGGGTTTAAGCTCCTACAATGAGCAGTTCTTC. Encoded protein: CASSPHQGLSSYNEQFF.

About this clonotype itself: With a much larger clone just one base away, this may be a read error. V and J are TRBV6-5 and TRBJ2-7; the D gene is possibly TRBD2 (5 bases). This CDR3 spans 14 amino acids. Germline CDR1 is MNHEY and CDR2 is SVGAGI. The CDR3 coding sequence is TGTGCCGTGGGTGGGGAGACTGACTCCTACGGGCAGTACTTC. It codes for CAVGGETDSYGQYF.